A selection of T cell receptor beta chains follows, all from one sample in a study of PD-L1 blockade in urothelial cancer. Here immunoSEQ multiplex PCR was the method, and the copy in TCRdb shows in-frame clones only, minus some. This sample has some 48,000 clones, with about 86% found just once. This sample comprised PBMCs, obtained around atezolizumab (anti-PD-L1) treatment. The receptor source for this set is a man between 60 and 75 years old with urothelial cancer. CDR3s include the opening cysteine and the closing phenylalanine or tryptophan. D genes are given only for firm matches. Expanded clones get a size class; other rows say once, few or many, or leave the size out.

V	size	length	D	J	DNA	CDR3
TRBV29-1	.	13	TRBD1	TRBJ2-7	TGCAGCGTTGGACAGGGGGACTCCTACGAGCAGTACTTC	CSVGQGDSYEQYF
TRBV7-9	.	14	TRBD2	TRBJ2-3	TGTGCCAGCAGCTTAGGGGGGGGGTCAGATACGCAGTATTTT	CASSLGGGSDTQYF
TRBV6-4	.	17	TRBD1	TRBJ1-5	TGTGCCAGCAGTGACTCTCGAAGGGCAGGGGGCTATCAGCCCCAGCATTTT	CASSDSRRAGGYQPQHF
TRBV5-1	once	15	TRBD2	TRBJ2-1	TGCGCCAGCAGCTCGAACGGACTAGCGGGATATGAGCAGTTCTTC	CASSSNGLAGYEQFF
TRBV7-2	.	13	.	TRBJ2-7	TGTGCCAGCGGCGAGCGGGTGACGTACGAGCAGTACTTC	CASGERVTYEQYF
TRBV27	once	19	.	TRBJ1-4	TGTGCCAGCAGTCCACGGTCCAGGGTGTATAGGGCAACTAATGAAAAACTGTTTTTT	CASSPRSRVYRATNEKLFF
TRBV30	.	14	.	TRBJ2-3	TGTGCCTGGAGTGTACGGGTTGGTGCAGATACGCAGTATTTT	CAWSVRVGADTQYF
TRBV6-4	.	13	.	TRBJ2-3	TGTGCCAGCAGTGTCACCTACACAGATACGCAGTATTTT	CASSVTYTDTQYF
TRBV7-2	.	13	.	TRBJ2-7	TGTGCCAGCAGCTTCGATCGCACGGGTGAGCAGTACTTC	CASSFDRTGEQYF
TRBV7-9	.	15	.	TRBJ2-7	TGTGCCAGCAGCGCAGGGGGGCAGGGTCGCTACGAGCAGTACTTC	CASSAGGQGRYEQYF
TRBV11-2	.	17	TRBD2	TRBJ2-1	TGTGCCAGCAGCTTTTGGGCTAGCGGGGGCTCCTACAATGAGCAGTTCTTC	CASSFWASGGSYNEQFF
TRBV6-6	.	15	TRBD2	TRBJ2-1	TGTGCCAGCAGTTACCCTAGCGGGGGGGGAAATGAGCAGTTCTTC	CASSYPSGGGNEQFF
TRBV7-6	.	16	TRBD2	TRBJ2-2	TGTGCCAGCAGCTTGTCCGGGGGGGTAAACACCGGGGAGCTGTTTTTT	CASSLSGGVNTGELFF
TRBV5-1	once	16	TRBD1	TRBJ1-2	TGCGCCAGCAGCCCAAGAGGACAGGGGGCTTTTTATGGCTACACCTTC	CASSPRGQGAFYGYTF
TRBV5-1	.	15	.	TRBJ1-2	TGCGCCAGCAGCACCGGGTCCGCAGCTAACTATGGCTACACCTTC	CASSTGSAANYGYTF
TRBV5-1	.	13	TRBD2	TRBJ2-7	TGCGCCAGCAGCTCAGCGGGGGGCTACGAGCAGTACTTC	CASSSAGGYEQYF
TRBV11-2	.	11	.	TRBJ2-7	TGTGCCAGCAGCCGAGAATACGAGCAGTACTTC	CASSREYEQYF
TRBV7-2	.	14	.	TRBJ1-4	TGTGCCAGCAGCTTAGGGGCCCCGTCTGAAAAACTGTTTTTT	CASSLGAPSEKLFF
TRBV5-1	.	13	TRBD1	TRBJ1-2	TGCGCCAGCACCGGCAGGGGGGCGGAGGGCTACACCTTC	CASTGRGAEGYTF
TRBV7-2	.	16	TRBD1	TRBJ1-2	TGTGCCAGCAGCGCCCCCGGGACAGGGTTTGTCTATGGCTACACCTTC	CASSAPGTGFVYGYTF
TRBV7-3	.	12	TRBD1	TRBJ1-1	TGTGCCAGCAGCTTGGACAGGGACGAAGCTTTCTTT	CASSLDRDEAFF
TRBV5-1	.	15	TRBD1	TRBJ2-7	TGCGCCAGCAGCTTGGGGGACAGGGTGTCCTACGAGCAGTACTTC	CASSLGDRVSYEQYF
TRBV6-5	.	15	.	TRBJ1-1	TGTGCCAGCAGTTACTCCAGGGACATGAACACTGAAGCTTTCTTT	CASSYSRDMNTEAFF
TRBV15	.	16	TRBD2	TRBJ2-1	TGTGCCACCAGCAGAGACACTAGCGGGGGGTACAATGAGCAGTTCTTC	CATSRDTSGGYNEQFF
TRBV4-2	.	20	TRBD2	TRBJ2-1	TGTGCCAGCAGCCAAGATTGGACTAGCGGGGTCCTCAGCTCCTACAATGAGCAGTTCTTC	CASSQDWTSGVLSSYNEQFF
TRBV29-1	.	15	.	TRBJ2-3	TGCAGCGTTGTCTCCTGGAGGTCTAGCACAGATACGCAGTATTTT	CSVVSWRSSTDTQYF
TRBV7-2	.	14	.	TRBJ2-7	TGTGCCAGCAGCTTAACCCGACAGTCCTACGAGCAGTACTTC	CASSLTRQSYEQYF
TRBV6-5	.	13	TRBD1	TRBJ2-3	TGTGCCAGCAGTTACGGCCCCGGGACAGAGGAGTATTTT	CASSYGPGTEEYF
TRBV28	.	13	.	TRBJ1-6	TGTGCCAGCGGGGGCGGCCTCAATTCACCCCTCCACTTT	CASGGGLNSPLHF
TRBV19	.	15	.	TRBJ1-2	TGTGCCAGTAGTGACCCGGCGGCGTTCAACTATGGCTACACCTTC	CASSDPAAFNYGYTF
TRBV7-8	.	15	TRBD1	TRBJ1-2	TGTGCCAGCAGCTTAGACCCAGGGGGCGGCTATGGCTACACCTTC	CASSLDPGGGYGYTF
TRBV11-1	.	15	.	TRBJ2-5	TGTGCCAGCAGCTTCGGGAGATCGCCGGGAGAGACCCAGTACTTC	CASSFGRSPGETQYF
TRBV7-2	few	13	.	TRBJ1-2	TGTGCCAGCAGCTTACGGGGAAACTATGGCTACACCTTC	CASSLRGNYGYTF
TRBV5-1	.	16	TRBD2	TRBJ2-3	TGCGCCAGCAGCTTGGACCTAGCGGGGACCACAGATACGCAGTATTTT	CASSLDLAGTTDTQYF
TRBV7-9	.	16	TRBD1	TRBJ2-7	TGTGCCAGCAGCTTAGTTATGACAGGGGGGAGCTACGAGCAGTACTTC	CASSLVMTGGSYEQYF
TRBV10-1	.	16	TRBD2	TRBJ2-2	TGCGCCAGCACCCCGGGACTAGAACCACACACCGGGGAGCTGTTTTTT	CASTPGLEPHTGELFF
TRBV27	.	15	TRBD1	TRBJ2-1	TGTGCCAGCAGATCGGGACAGCAAATTTACAATGAGCAGTTCTTC	CASRSGQQIYNEQFF